One sample yielded the 32 T cell receptor beta chains listed below, sequenced in a study of neurological immune-mediated disorders. Time point here: longitudinal time-point 2. TCRdb independently ran MiXCR on the 5' RACE reads; one entry per CDR3 protein. There are about 90,000 distinct CDR3 sequences in the sample; around 14% occur only once, and just under 5% lies in the top ten. The specimen was PBMCs. These receptors originate from a female donor with HTLV-1-associated myelopathy (HAM/TSP).

This clonotype came up many times. An end of the junction does not agree with germline; a read error may underlie this. V is TRBV7-9 and J is TRBJ2-7; D unresolved. This CDR3 is 12 amino acids long. Germline CDR1 and CDR2: SEHNR and FQNEAQ (reference sequence). The CDR3 region has the DNA TGTGCCAGCATCTTACCCCTGAGCGAGCAGTACTTC. Its translation: CASILPLSEQYF.

This clonotype was seen at least ten times. The chain has TRBV7-3 and TRBJ1-6; D is possibly TRBD1 (6 bases). Germline V CDR1 and CDR2: SGHTA, FQGTGA. Trimming removed 5 bases at V and 4 bases at J, with 9 bases between. The CDR3 runs 14 residues. CDR3 coding DNA: TGTGCCAGCAGCCCCACAGGGTATAATTCACCCCTCCACTTT. It encodes CASSPTGYNSPLHF.

Ten or more counts support this clonotype. J is TRBJ2-7 and V is TRBV28; D unresolved. Trimming took 6 bases from V and 0 from J, leaving 6 bases between them. The germline V gene encodes CDR1 MDHEN and CDR2 SYDVKM. This CDR3 has 12 amino acids. CDR3 bases: TGTGCCAGCAGACAGAGCTCCTACGAGCAGTACTTC. It is translated as CASRQSSYEQYF.

In this sample, this clonotype turned up many times. The rearrangement uses TRBV5-6 and TRBJ2-2; D is possibly TRBD1 (6 bases). The CDR3 is 15 residues long. V was clipped by 1 base and J by 3 bases, with 10 bases between them. Germline V gene sequence: CDR1 SGHDT, CDR2 YYEEEE. CDR3 protein: CASSLPGHYTGELFF. The CDR3 region has the DNA TGTGCCAGCAGCTTGCCGGGACATTACACCGGGGAGCTGTTTTTT.

The chain combines TRBV9 with TRBJ1-2; 7 bases map to TRBD1. Germline assignment: CDR1 SGDLS and CDR2 YYNGEE. The CDR3 runs 16 residues. Unmatched junction bases numbered 9, after V lost 0 bases and J lost 4 bases. This CDR3 reads CASSVGYGTASYGYTF. The CDR3 region has the DNA TGTGCCAGCAGCGTAGGGTACGGGACAGCCAGCTATGGCTACACCTTC.

This clonotype was detected ten times or more. The chain carries TRBV4-2 and TRBJ2-7, with TRBD2 matching over 14 bases. V gave up 1 base and J gave up 2 bases; unmatched junction bases: 4. The CDR3 has 17 amino acids. Germline V gene data show CDR1 as LGHNA and CDR2 as YNFKEQ. CDR3 nucleotides: TGTGCCAGCAGCCAAGTTCAGGGACTAGCGGGGGCCTACGAGCAGTACTTC. Amino acids: CASSQVQGLAGAYEQYF.

This clonotype occurred a few times. The rearrangement joins TRBV24-1 to TRBJ1-5; 7 bases match TRBD1. Trimming took 9 bases from V and 9 from J; bases not matched to a gene: 16. In germline, CDR1 is KGHDR, CDR2 SFDVKD. The CDR3 runs to 15 residues. The CDR3 DNA follows: TGTGCCACCCGAATCGCAGAGGGACAGACTTGGCCCCAGCATTTT. This translates into CATRIAEGQTWPQHF.

This clonotype was recorded many times. The chain has TRBV12-3 or TRBV12-4 and TRBJ2-1, with TRBD2 identical over 14 bases. The ends lost 5 bases at V and 6 bases at J; junction bases unmatched: 3. This CDR3 contains 15 residues. The DNA for the CDR3 is TGTGCCAGCAGTGCGGGACTAGCGGGGGCCAATGAGCAGTTCTTC. This gives the protein CASSAGLAGANEQFF.

This clonotype was seen many times. V and J are TRBV7-2 and TRBJ2-7; TRBD2 aligns across 8 bases. Per the germline V gene, CDR1 is SGHTA and CDR2 is FQGNSA. V lost 1 base, J lost 2 bases, and 1 base stayed unmatched. The CDR3 runs to 14 residues. The CDR3 reads CASSLDGGAYEQYF. For the CDR3, the DNA is TGTGCCAGCAGCTTAGACGGGGGGGCCTACGAGCAGTACTTC.

Ten or more counts support this clonotype. The chain uses TRBV12-3 or TRBV12-4 and TRBJ2-7; 8 nucleotides line up with TRBD2. This CDR3 is 15 amino acids long. Trimming at V came to 1 base and at J to 4 bases, leaving 6 bases not matched to a gene. The CDR3 sequence is CASSLGAGGPYEQYF. The CDR3 DNA reads as TGTGCCAGCAGTTTAGGCGCGGGGGGCCCATACGAGCAGTACTTC.

This clonotype has at least ten counts. The chain links TRBV2 to TRBJ2-5; D uncertain. V shed 2 bases and J shed 5 bases, with 12 bases lying between them. CDR3 length: 14 amino acids. Per the germline V gene, CDR1 is SNHLY and CDR2 is FYNNEI. For the CDR3, the DNA is TGTGCCAGCAGTGAATTTCTGGCAGGCGAGACCCAGTACTTC. This codes for CASSEFLAGETQYF. Full variable domain (rest looked up from reference TRBV2 and TRBJ2-5): EPEVTQTPSHQVTQMGQEVILRCVPISNHLYFYWYRQILGQKVEFLVSFYNNEISEKSEIFDDQFSVERPDGSNFTLKIRSTKLEDSAMYFCASSEFLAGETQYFGPGTRLLVL.

Ten or more counts support this clonotype. V is TRBV25-1 and J is TRBJ1-2; a possible D gene is TRBD1 (5 bases). Looked up from germline, CDR1 is MGHDK and CDR2 is SYGVNS. V was clipped by 6 bases and J by 4 bases, with 9 bases between them. The CDR3 is 12 amino acids. CDR3 sequence: CASRGPGYGYTF. Written as DNA, the CDR3 is TGTGCCAGCAGGGGACCAGGCTATGGCTACACCTTC.

This clonotype was seen repeatedly, ten times or more. The V and J genes are TRBV20-1 and TRBJ2-2; D is unclear. Per germline, CDR1 DFQATT and CDR2 SNEGSKA (reference sequence). V was cut by 3 bases and J by 8 bases, with 22 bases left in between. The CDR3 has 16 residues. CDR3 protein: CSARSPVSGNTGELFF. The CDR3 bases are TGCAGTGCTAGGTCCCCTGTTTCCGGAAATACGGGGGAGCTGTTTTTT.

This clonotype was detected ten times or more. The V gene is TRBV7-9, the J gene TRBJ2-3; 9 bases fit TRBD2. V trimming: 0 bases; J trimming: 7 bases; junction bases outside the gene matches: 11. From germline, CDR1 is SEHNR and CDR2 FQNEAQ (reference sequence). The CDR3 has 17 residues. The CDR3 protein is CASSLAGPRLAANTQYF. The CDR3, as DNA: TGTGCCAGCAGCTTAGCGGGCCCGAGACTAGCGGCAAATACGCAGTATTTT.

Ten or more counts support this clonotype. The chain is built from TRBV4-2 and TRBJ1-2; perhaps TRBD1 as D (5 bases). Germline CDR1 and CDR2: LGHNA and YNFKEQ. The length of the CDR3 is 14 residues. Trimming pared 0 bases from V and 7 bases from J, leaving 12 bases between. The CDR3 is CASSQEGVISGYTF. CDR3 DNA: TGTGCCAGCAGCCAAGAAGGGGTAATTAGTGGCTACACCTTC.

This clonotype was found a few times. The V and J genes are TRBV5-1 and TRBJ2-7; 10 bases fit TRBD1. After removal of 7 bases from V and 0 bases from J, the junction contained 4 bases not matched to a gene. There are 14 residues in the CDR3. Per the germline V gene, CDR1 is SGHRS and CDR2 is YFSETQ. CDR3 sequence (DNA): TGCGCCAGCTCCGGGACAGGGGACTCCTACGAGCAGTACTTC. It encodes CASSGTGDSYEQYF.

This clonotype was detected ten times or more. The V gene is TRBV4-2, the J gene TRBJ2-7, with TRBD2 matching over 7 bases. The CDR3 totals 14 residues. Per germline, CDR1 LGHNA and CDR2 YNFKEQ. J lost 3 bases, V lost 3 bases, and 5 bases had no gene match. The CDR3 nucleotides read TGTGCCAGCAGCCACGGACTAGGGGTCTACGAGCAGTACTTC. It codes for CASSHGLGVYEQYF.

This clonotype was found many times. The chain couples TRBV5-1 to TRBJ1-1; the D is unclear. V was cut by 3 bases and J by 5 bases, with 23 bases left in between. CDR3 length equals 17 residues. Germline CDR1 reads SGHRS; CDR2 reads YFSETQ. CDR3 sequence reads: CASSSTPSGPGETEAFF. The CDR3 DNA is TGCGCCAGCAGCTCGACCCCTTCCGGGCCAGGCGAGACTGAAGCTTTCTTT.

The chain joins TRBV7-3 to TRBJ1-5, with 8 bases aligning to TRBD1. The germline V gene has CDR1 SGHTA and CDR2 FQGTGA. After removal of 4 bases from V and 0 bases from J, the junction contained 8 bases not matched to a gene. CDR3 size: 17 residues. CDR3 DNA: TGTGCCAGCAGCTGCGGACAGGGAACATGTAGCAATCAGCCCCAGCATTTT. Protein sequence: CASSCGQGTCSNQPQHF.

This clonotype was counted at least ten times. The CDR3 nucleotides are TGCGCCAGCAGCCCCCGGGACAGGGTGGACGAGCAGTACTTC. Residues: CASSPRDRVDEQYF. The chain links TRBV5-1 to TRBJ2-7, with 9 nucleotides matching TRBD1. Germline CDR1 is SGHRS and CDR2 is YFSETQ. This CDR3 has 14 amino acids. J was trimmed by 5 bases and V by 4 bases; bases with no gene match: 7.

This clonotype was seen repeatedly, ten times or more. The chain joins TRBV28 to TRBJ2-3; D uncertain. The ends were cut back, 8 bases at V and 2 bases at J, with 11 bases in the middle. The germline V gene encodes CDR1 MDHEN and CDR2 SYDVKM. The CDR3 contains 13 residues. The CDR3 coding sequence is TGTGCCAGCTTCGGCCACAACACAGATACGCAGTATTTT. This translates into CASFGHNTDTQYF.

This clonotype was observed many times. This chain connects TRBV4-2 to TRBJ2-5, with D unclear. The germline V gene has CDR1 LGHNA and CDR2 YNFKEQ. The V end was cut by 0 bases, the J end by 1 base, with 9 bases between. The CDR3 totals 15 residues. The CDR3: CASSQDPATQETQYF. The CDR3 bases are TGTGCCAGCAGCCAAGATCCGGCTACCCAAGAGACCCAGTACTTC.

This clonotype was counted ten times or more. The chain is built from TRBV6-4 and TRBJ2-1; TRBD1 or TRBD2 may be the D gene (5 bases each). V lost 3 bases and J 0 bases, leaving 9 bases between the germline ends. The germline V gene encodes CDR1 MRHNA and CDR2 SNTAGT. The CDR3 consists of 15 residues. The CDR3 sequence is CASSEGPPSYNEQFF. The CDR3 region has the DNA TGTGCCAGCAGTGAGGGACCTCCCTCCTACAATGAGCAGTTCTTC.

This clonotype showed up many times. The V call is TRBV4-2, the J call TRBJ1-2; unclear D gene. V was trimmed by 0 bases and J by 4 bases, leaving 6 bases between them. The CDR3 has 13 residues. The germline V gene has CDR1 LGHNA and CDR2 YNFKEQ. The DNA for the CDR3 is TGTGCCAGCAGCCAAGATTATAGCTATGGCTACACCTTC. Translation: CASSQDYSYGYTF.

Worth noting for this clonotype: Here the CDR3 omits its conserved ending phenylalanine or tryptophan, so a read error is the likely source. The rearrangement uses TRBV5-1 and TRBJ2-7; possible D gene TRBD2, 5 bases. Germline values: CDR1 SGHRS, CDR2 YFSETQ. The CDR3 covers 14 residues. The CDR3 nucleotides are TGCGCCAGCAGGCGCGGAGGCTACTCCTACGAACAGTACTAC. Residues: CASRRGGYSYEQYY.

This clonotype is labeled as medium-sized. This chain links TRBV9 with TRBJ2-2; D unclear. CDR1 is SGDLS, CDR2 YYNGEE, per germline. Trimming removed 0 bases from V and 4 bases from J, with 10 bases in between. The CDR3 consists of 15 residues. CDR3 protein: CASSVEAVVTGELFF. CDR3 nucleotide sequence: TGTGCCAGCAGCGTAGAGGCCGTCGTCACCGGGGAGCTGTTTTTT.

This clonotype was seen ten or more times. CDR3 protein: CSARGDDYGYTF. The CDR3 nucleotides are TGCAGTGCTAGGGGGGACGACTATGGCTACACCTTC. The chain has TRBV20-1 and TRBJ1-2; D is possibly TRBD1 (5 bases). Germline CDR1 DFQATT, CDR2 SNEGSKA (reference sequence). V lost 3 bases and J 3 bases, leaving 8 bases between the germline ends. The CDR3 has 12 residues.

Many counts were recorded for this clonotype. The chain is built from TRBV5-1 and TRBJ2-7; 7 bases map to TRBD1. The V gene end was trimmed by 0 bases and the J gene end by 4 bases; junction bases not matched to a gene: 4. Germline V CDR1 and CDR2: SGHRS, YFSETQ. The CDR3 sequence is 14 residues long. DNA for the CDR3: TGCGCCAGCAGCTTGGGTACAGGGGAGTACGAGCAGTACTTC. Translated, it gives CASSLGTGEYEQYF.

This clonotype was recorded many times. The chain joins TRBV7-2 to TRBJ2-2, with 12 bases aligning to TRBD2. Germline V lookup: CDR1 SGHTA, CDR2 FQGNSA. V lost 5 bases, J lost 7 bases, and 11 bases stayed unmatched. The CDR3 has 17 residues. CDR3 amino acids: CASSRRNLAGGDGELFF. CDR3 nucleotides: TGTGCCAGCAGCCGTAGGAATCTAGCGGGGGGGGACGGGGAGCTGTTTTTT.

This clonotype showed up many times. The CDR3 DNA sequence: TGTGCCAGCAGCTTAGATGGCGGGCAGCCCCAGCATTTT. Protein product: CASSLDGGQPQHF. The chain joins TRBV7-6 to TRBJ1-5, with D uncertain. The CDR3 spans 13 residues. Trimming cost V 1 base and J 7 bases, with 8 bases left between them. From germline, CDR1 is SGHVS and CDR2 FNYEAQ.

The table lists this clonotype with a few counts. This chain connects TRBV6-6 to TRBJ2-3; the D gene could be TRBD1 or TRBD2 (5 bases each). The length of the CDR3 is 14 residues. V lost 8 bases, J lost 5 bases, and 17 bases lay in between. Germline V gene sequence: CDR1 MNHNY, CDR2 SVGAGI (reference sequence). The CDR3 reads CASRGTYKLDTQYF. DNA of the CDR3: TGTGCCAGCCGAGGGACCTACAAATTAGATACGCAGTATTTT.

This clonotype has ten or more counts. This chain joins TRBV12-3 or TRBV12-4 and TRBJ2-2; the D call may be TRBD1 or TRBD2 (6 bases each). The CDR3 totals 14 residues. V was cut by 8 bases and J by 0 bases, with 10 bases left in between. The CDR3 is CASLGGPNTGELFF. CDR3 nucleotides: TGTGCCAGCTTGGGGGGCCCGAACACCGGGGAGCTGTTTTTT.